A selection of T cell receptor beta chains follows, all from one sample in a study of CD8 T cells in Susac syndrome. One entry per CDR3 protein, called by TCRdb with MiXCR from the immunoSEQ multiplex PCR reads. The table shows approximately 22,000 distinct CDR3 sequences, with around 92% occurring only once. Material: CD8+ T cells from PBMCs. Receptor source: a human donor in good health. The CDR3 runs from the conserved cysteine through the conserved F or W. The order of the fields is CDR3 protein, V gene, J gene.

CSATLGDTEAFF	TRBV20-1	TRBJ1-1
CATVTQYF	TRBV6-5	TRBJ2-5
CASSLGENTEAFF	TRBV5-5	TRBJ1-1
CASSFAGGSREQYF	TRBV12-3/TRBV12-4	TRBJ2-7
CASSKGLASHQGSYNEQFF	TRBV5-5	TRBJ2-1
CASTLGSSNNEQFF	TRBV27	TRBJ2-1
CSASGEPSGEDWFANTGELFF	TRBV20-1	TRBJ2-2
CASSLGGGEQFF	TRBV12-3/TRBV12-4	TRBJ2-1
CASSDGQINQPQHF	TRBV18	TRBJ1-5
CASKQGEETQYF	TRBV27	TRBJ2-5
CASSPGTATGELFF	TRBV19	TRBJ2-2
CATQDGSSYNSPLHF	TRBV6-1	TRBJ1-6
CASRISQGATEAFF	TRBV6-5	TRBJ1-1
CATSSPLLTGNYGYTF	TRBV15	TRBJ1-2
CSAPENTEAFF	TRBV20-1	TRBJ1-1
CASSLVTYNEQFF	TRBV5-4	TRBJ2-1
CSVEDRDTGELFF	TRBV29-1	TRBJ2-2
CASSYLPPSARGEQFF	TRBV6-5	TRBJ2-1
CSAVSSGGAYSNEQFF	TRBV20-1	TRBJ2-1
CASSYEGLEETQYF	TRBV6-2/TRBV6-3	TRBJ2-5
CASSKGQAYYGYTF	TRBV7-9	TRBJ1-2
CASTRGHLGLFF	TRBV27	TRBJ2-1
CASSANPGHTYEQYF	TRBV7-2	TRBJ2-7
CASTEYTGTGNSPLHF	TRBV7-9	TRBJ1-6
CASSQGATYEQYF	TRBV27	TRBJ2-7
CASTPEGLASPEAFF	TRBV11-2	TRBJ1-1